This section outlines one T cell receptor (beta chain) sequence together with its context. The data were obtained in a study of T cell clones after liver transplantation. On the study more broadly: As an antigen-independent comparator, third-party-reactive TCRbeta sequences came from pre-transplant mixed lymphocyte reactions. Tolerant meant at least one year fully off immunosuppression without liver enzymes above twice normal.

Clones were read by immunoSEQ multiplex PCR, and TCRdb kept only the in-frame ones, dropping some. The sample contains tens of thousands of clones, around 70% of which appear only once. The length of the CDR3 is 15 residues. The chain links TRBV21-1 to TRBJ2-7. TRBV21-1 is a recognized pseudogene. Sequences were derived from CD4+ T cells from blood, sampled at the 22-month timepoint. This TCR came from a human patient who received a liver transplant. The T cells may partly be graft donor cells. The CDR3 DNA reads as TGTGCCAGCAGCAAAGTGCCGGGGCGCAGGTTTTGGCAGTACTTC. Protein sequence: CASSKVPGRRFWQYF.